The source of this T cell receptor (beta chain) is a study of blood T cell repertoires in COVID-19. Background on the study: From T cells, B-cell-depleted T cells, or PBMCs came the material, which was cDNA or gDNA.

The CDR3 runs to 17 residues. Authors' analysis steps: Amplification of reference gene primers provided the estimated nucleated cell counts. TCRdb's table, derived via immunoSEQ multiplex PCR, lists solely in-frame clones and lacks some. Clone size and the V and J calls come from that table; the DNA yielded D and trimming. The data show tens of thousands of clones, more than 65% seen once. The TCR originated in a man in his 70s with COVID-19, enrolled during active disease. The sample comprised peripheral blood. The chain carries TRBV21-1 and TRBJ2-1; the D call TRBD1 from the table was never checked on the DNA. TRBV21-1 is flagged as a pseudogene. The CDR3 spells CASSAQRGQGSYNEQFF. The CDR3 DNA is TGTGCCAGCAGCGCGCAGCGGGGACAGGGTTCCTACAATGAGCAGTTCTTC.